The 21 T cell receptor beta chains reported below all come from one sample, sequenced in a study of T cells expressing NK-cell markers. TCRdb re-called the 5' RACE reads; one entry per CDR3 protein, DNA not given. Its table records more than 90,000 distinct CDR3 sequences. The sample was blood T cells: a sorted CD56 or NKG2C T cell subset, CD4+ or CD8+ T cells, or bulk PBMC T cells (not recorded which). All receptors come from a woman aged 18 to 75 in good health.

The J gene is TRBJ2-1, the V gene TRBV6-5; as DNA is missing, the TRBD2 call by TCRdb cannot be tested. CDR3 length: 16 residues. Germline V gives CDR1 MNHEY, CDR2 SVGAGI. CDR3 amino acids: CASSYSGTSGYNEQFF.

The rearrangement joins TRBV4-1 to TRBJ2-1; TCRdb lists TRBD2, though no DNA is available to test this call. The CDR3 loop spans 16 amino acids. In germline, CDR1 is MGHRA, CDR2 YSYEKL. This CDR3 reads CASSQGRTDFYNEQFF.

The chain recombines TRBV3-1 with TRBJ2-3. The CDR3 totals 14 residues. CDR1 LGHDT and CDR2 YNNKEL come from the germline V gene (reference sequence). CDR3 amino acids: CASSHLGGADTQYF.

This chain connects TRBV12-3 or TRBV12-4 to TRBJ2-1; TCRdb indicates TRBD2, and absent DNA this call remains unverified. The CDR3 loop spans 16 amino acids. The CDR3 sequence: CASSTQLAGGPDEQFF.

CDR3 sequence: CASSPPFGRARYEQYF. The chain employs TRBV18 and TRBJ2-7; TCRdb outputs TRBD2, but without DNA this stays unchecked. CDR1 is KGHSH and CDR2 is LQKENI in the germline V gene. The CDR3 is 16 residues long.

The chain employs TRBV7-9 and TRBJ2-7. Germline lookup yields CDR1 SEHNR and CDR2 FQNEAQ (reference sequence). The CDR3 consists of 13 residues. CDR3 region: CASSSQDLYEQYF.

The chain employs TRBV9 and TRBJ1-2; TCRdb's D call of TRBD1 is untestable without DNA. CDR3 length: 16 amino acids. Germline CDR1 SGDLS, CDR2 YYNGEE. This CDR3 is CASSQSPDRRNYGYTF.

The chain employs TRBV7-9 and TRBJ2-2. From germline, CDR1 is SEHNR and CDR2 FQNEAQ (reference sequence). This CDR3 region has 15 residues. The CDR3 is CASSLSRANTGELFF. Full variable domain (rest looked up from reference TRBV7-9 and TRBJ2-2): DTGVSQNPRHKITKRGQNVTFRCDPISEHNRLYWYRQTLGQGPEFLTYFQNEAQLEKSRLLSDRFSAERPKGSFSTLEIQRTEQGDSAMYLCASSLSRANTGELFFGEGSRLTVL.

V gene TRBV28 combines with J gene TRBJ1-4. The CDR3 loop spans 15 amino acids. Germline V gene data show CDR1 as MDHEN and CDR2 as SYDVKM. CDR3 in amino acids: CASSLEWKTNEKLFF.

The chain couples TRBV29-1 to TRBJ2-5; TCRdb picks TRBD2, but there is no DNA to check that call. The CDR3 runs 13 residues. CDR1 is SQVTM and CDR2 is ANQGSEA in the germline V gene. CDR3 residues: CSVPYGERETQYF.

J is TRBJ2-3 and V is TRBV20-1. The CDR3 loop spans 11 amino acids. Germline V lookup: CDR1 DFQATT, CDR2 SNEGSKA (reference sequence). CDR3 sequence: CSAISVDTQYF.

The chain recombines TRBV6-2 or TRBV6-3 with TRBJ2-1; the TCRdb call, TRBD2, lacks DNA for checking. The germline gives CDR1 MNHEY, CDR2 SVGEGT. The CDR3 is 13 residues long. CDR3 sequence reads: CASSYVYSDEQFF.

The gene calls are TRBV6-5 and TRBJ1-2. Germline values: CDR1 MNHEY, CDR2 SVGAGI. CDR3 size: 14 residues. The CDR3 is CASSYSTDFYGYTF.

CDR3 loop: CASSLGLAGPFSYNEQFF. The V gene is TRBV13, the J gene TRBJ2-1; TCRdb returns TRBD2, unconfirmable since there is no DNA. This CDR3 contains 18 residues. Germline V gives CDR1 PRHDT, CDR2 FYEKMQ (reference sequence).

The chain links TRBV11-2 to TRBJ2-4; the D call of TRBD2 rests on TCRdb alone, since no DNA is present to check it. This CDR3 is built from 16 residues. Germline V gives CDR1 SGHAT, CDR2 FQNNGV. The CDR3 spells CASSWGLALAKNIQYF.

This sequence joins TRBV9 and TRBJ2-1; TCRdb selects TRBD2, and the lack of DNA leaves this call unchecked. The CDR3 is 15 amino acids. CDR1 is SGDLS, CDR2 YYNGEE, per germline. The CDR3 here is CASSPRGGRAYEQFF.

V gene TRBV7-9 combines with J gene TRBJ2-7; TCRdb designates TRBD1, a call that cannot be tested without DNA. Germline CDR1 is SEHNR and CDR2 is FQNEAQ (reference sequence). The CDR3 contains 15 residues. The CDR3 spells CASSLASGARYEQYF.

Here the CDR3 reads CASGFRNSPLHF. The chain combines TRBV5-4 with TRBJ1-6. Germline V gene sequence: CDR1 SGHNT, CDR2 YYREEE (reference sequence). This CDR3 has 12 amino acids.

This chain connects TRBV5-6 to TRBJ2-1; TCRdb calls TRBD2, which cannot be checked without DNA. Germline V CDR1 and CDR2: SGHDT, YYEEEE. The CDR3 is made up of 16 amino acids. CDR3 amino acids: CASSPAGGVSYNEQFF.

The CDR3 reads CASSLPQPDTQYF. The chain carries TRBV13 and TRBJ2-3. The germline CDR1 and CDR2 sequences are PRHDT and FYEKMQ (reference sequence). The CDR3 consists of 13 residues.

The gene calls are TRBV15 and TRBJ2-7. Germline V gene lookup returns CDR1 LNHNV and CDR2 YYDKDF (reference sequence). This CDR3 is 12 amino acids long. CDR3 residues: CATSQTAYEQYF.